These 22 T cell receptor beta chains came from one sample sequenced in a study of long-term antiretroviral therapy in people with HIV. Survey-level immunoSEQ v3.0 assays were run. The repertoire was sequenced with immunoSEQ multiplex PCR; TCRdb's copy has only in-frame clones and lacks some. The table lists 25,000 to 30,000 clones, about 90% of them singletons. Specimen: unsorted PBMCs, collected 1.8 years after starting antiretroviral therapy. The receptor source for this set is a woman aged 18 to 35 with HIV.

The V gene is TRBV1, the J gene TRBJ1-4; TRBD1 is the table's D call and was not checked against the DNA. TRBV1 is described as a pseudogene. CDR3 length equals 17 residues. This CDR3 reads CTSSQDQGAETNEKLFF. The CDR3 region has the DNA TGCACCAGCAGCCAAGATCAGGGCGCGGAAACTAATGAAAAACTGTTTTTT.

V usage is TRBV5-4 and J usage is TRBJ2-1; 9 bases are a match to TRBD2. Trimming took 4 bases from V and 2 from J; bases not matched to a gene: 13. The germline V gene has CDR1 SGHNT and CDR2 YYREEE (reference sequence). This CDR3 is 18 amino acids long. Written as DNA, the CDR3 is TGTGCCAGCAGCCGCAGCTTTAGCGGGAGTATTGCCTACAATGAGCAGTTCTTC. Encoded protein: CASSRSFSGSIAYNEQFF.

The chain couples TRBV11-3 to TRBJ2-1; 8 bases map to TRBD2. This CDR3 is built from 16 residues. V was clipped by 5 bases and J by 0 bases; unmatched bases: 6. From germline, CDR1 is SGHNT and CDR2 YENEEA. The CDR3 sequence: CASSRRGGSSYNEQFF. In nucleotides, the CDR3 is TGTGCCAGCAGCCGCCGGGGGGGTAGCTCCTACAATGAGCAGTTCTTC.

This rearrangement joins TRBV25-1 to TRBJ2-7; D gene ambiguous. Germline V CDR1 and CDR2: MGHDK, SYGVNS. V dropped 2 bases and J dropped 4 bases, with 9 bases sitting between them. The CDR3 contains 13 residues. The CDR3 DNA reads as TGTGCCAGCAGTGAAATGTACGGGTACGAGCAGTACTTC. Its translation: CASSEMYGYEQYF.

This clone was found a few times. The V and J genes are TRBV27 and TRBJ1-5; TRBD1 matches 8 bases. CDR1 and CDR2 (germline): MNHEY, SMNVEV (reference sequence). The V segment lost 9 bases and the J segment 2 bases; nucleotides outside the gene matches: 6. There are 14 residues in the CDR3. The CDR3 DNA reads TGTGCCAGTGCCGGGGACAGGCGCAATCAGCCCCAGCATTTT. Translating gives CASAGDRRNQPQHF.

This clone was picked up a small number of times. The V call is TRBV2, the J call TRBJ1-3; no definite D call. The CDR3 has 15 residues. CDR1 is SNHLY, CDR2 FYNNEI, per germline. V lost 6 bases to trimming and J lost 0 bases, with 12 bases between them. This CDR3 is CASSLEGYSGNTIYF. The CDR3, as DNA: TGTGCCAGCAGCCTCGAGGGATACTCTGGAAACACCATATATTTT.

The chain has TRBV5-1 and TRBJ2-5, with 8 bases matching TRBD2. Germline values: CDR1 SGHRS, CDR2 YFSETQ. The CDR3 extends over 16 amino acids. V shed 0 bases and J 1 base; nucleotides not matched to a gene: 5. The CDR3 DNA is TGCGCCAGCAGCTTGGGGACTAGCAGGGGCCAAGAGACCCAGTACTTC. Translating gives CASSLGTSRGQETQYF.

The chain combines TRBV28 with TRBJ2-5; D perhaps matches TRBD1 (8 bases). The CDR3 is made up of 16 amino acids. Germline V gene sequence: CDR1 MDHEN, CDR2 SYDVKM. V was cut by 6 bases and J by 4 bases, with 21 bases left in between. The CDR3 loop reads CASSLWTGRARETQYF. CDR3 nucleotide sequence: TGTGCCAGCAGCCTCTGGACAGGGAGGGCGAGAGAGACCCAGTACTTC.

Of note for this clone: Other nucleotide sequences from this sample produce the same CDR3. The chain recombines TRBV27 with TRBJ2-6, with D hard to call. The CDR3 extends over 15 amino acids. With 0 bases removed from V and 0 bases from J, the gap between germline ends came to 3 bases. Germline V gene data show CDR1 as MNHEY and CDR2 as SMNVEV (reference sequence). The CDR3 coding sequence is TGTGCCAGCAGTTTATCCCCCTCTGGGGCCAACGTCCTGACTTTC. Translating gives CASSLSPSGANVLTF.

The rearrangement uses TRBV9 and TRBJ2-1; no clear D gene. The CDR3 runs 16 residues. The V gene's germline CDR1 is SGDLS and CDR2 YYNGEE. Trimming cost V 0 bases and J 1 base, with 11 bases left between them. The CDR3 sequence: CASSVVSGPSYNEQFF. The CDR3 DNA reads as TGTGCCAGCAGCGTAGTGTCAGGTCCTTCCTACAATGAGCAGTTCTTC.

The V call is TRBV28, the J call TRBJ1-1, with D hard to call. The CDR3 runs 13 residues. Looked up from germline, CDR1 is MDHEN and CDR2 is SYDVKM. V lost 8 bases and J lost 8, with 18 bases in between. The CDR3 is CASHTGVPGEAFF. The DNA of the CDR3 is TGTGCCAGCCACACGGGTGTCCCGGGAGAAGCTTTCTTT. Looking up the rest from reference TRBV28 and TRBJ1-1 gives the full variable domain: DVKVTQSSRYLVKRTGEKVFLECVQDMDHENMFWYRQDPGLGLRLIYFSYDVKMKEKGDIPEGYSVSREKKERFSLILESASTNQTSMYLCASHTGVPGEAFFGQGTRLTVV.

This clone is termed medium-sized. The rearrangement links TRBV28 to TRBJ2-1; the match to TRBD2 covers 14 bases. V gave up 6 bases and J gave up 8 bases; unmatched junction bases: 9. This CDR3 is built from 16 residues. Germline CDR1 MDHEN, CDR2 SYDVKM. The CDR3 here is CASSPTSGRASDEQFF. CDR3 nucleotides: TGTGCCAGCAGCCCGACTAGCGGGAGGGCCAGCGATGAGCAGTTCTTC.

The gene calls are TRBV19 and TRBJ1-2; D possibly corresponds to TRBD1 (5 bases). The germline V gene has CDR1 LNHDA and CDR2 SQIVND (reference sequence). This CDR3 is built from 14 residues. The ends were cut back, 8 bases at V and 4 bases at J, with 17 bases in the middle. The CDR3, as DNA: TGTGCCAGTGCACGCGACAGCCCGGCCTATGGCTACACCTTC. Its translation is CASARDSPAYGYTF.

The V call is TRBV4-1, the J call TRBJ2-1, with 7 bases that match TRBD2. V trimming: 1 base; J trimming: 3 bases; junction bases outside the gene matches: 6. The CDR3 consists of 16 residues. In germline, CDR1 is MGHRA, CDR2 YSYEKL. CDR3 region: CASSQVGGLIYNEQFF. The CDR3 DNA is TGCGCCAGCAGCCAAGTGGGGGGGTTAATCTACAATGAGCAGTTCTTC.

This rearrangement joins TRBV10-2 to TRBJ2-2; D uncertain. This CDR3 region has 12 residues. The germline gives CDR1 WSHSY, CDR2 SAAADI. V was trimmed by 8 bases and J by 3 bases, leaving 7 bases between them. This CDR3 is CASRSYTGELFF. Written as DNA, the CDR3 is TGCGCCAGCCGAAGTTACACCGGGGAGCTGTTTTTT.

The rearrangement links TRBV27 to TRBJ2-7, with 8 nucleotides matching TRBD2. The germline V gene encodes CDR1 MNHEY and CDR2 SMNVEV (reference sequence). V lost 2 bases, J lost 3 bases, and 6 bases stayed unmatched. The CDR3 totals 15 residues. The CDR3 DNA reads TGTGCCAGCAGTTTAGCACTAGCGGTGATCTACGAGCAGTACTTC. Its translation: CASSLALAVIYEQYF.

This chain links TRBV7-2 with TRBJ2-6; D call uncertain. Trimming shortened V by 2 bases and J by 4 bases, and 9 bases separated the two germline ends. The CDR3 runs 15 residues. Looked up from germline, CDR1 is SGHTA and CDR2 is FQGNSA. CDR3 sequence: CASSLSLLGANVLTF. CDR3 nucleotide sequence: TGTGCCAGCAGCTTATCACTCCTCGGGGCCAACGTCCTGACTTTC. The full variable domain, completed using reference TRBV7-2 and TRBJ2-6, is GAGVSQSPSNKVTEKGKDVELRCDPISGHTALYWYRQSLGQGLEFLIYFQGNSAPDKSGLPSDRFSAERTGGSVSTLTIQRTQQEDSAVYLCASSLSLLGANVLTFGAGSRLTVL.

The V and J genes are TRBV7-2 and TRBJ2-7; 9 bases agree with TRBD1. Trimming at V came to 4 bases and at J to 0 bases, leaving 4 bases not matched to a gene. From germline, CDR1 is SGHTA and CDR2 FQGNSA. The CDR3 totals 15 residues. The CDR3 nucleotides read TGTGCCAGCAGCTCACAGGGGGCCCTCTCCTACGAGCAGTACTTC. Protein sequence: CASSSQGALSYEQYF.

The chain has TRBV7-6 and TRBJ1-1, with 8 bases lining up with TRBD1. The CDR3 consists of 16 residues. Germline trimming cut 5 bases from V and 5 bases from J; bases unmatched to any gene: 13. Germline-derived CDR1 and CDR2 are SGHVS and FNYEAQ. The CDR3 sequence is CASSMDSRTGWTEAFF. The CDR3 region has the DNA TGTGCCAGCAGCATGGATTCTAGGACAGGGTGGACTGAAGCTTTCTTT.

The table lists this clone with a few counts. The genes are TRBV19 and TRBJ2-3; 8 bases are shared with TRBD1. Per germline, CDR1 LNHDA and CDR2 SQIVND (reference sequence). The CDR3 contains 15 residues. V gave up 3 bases and J gave up 4 bases; unmatched junction bases: 6. This CDR3 is CASSITPGQADTQYF. The DNA of the CDR3 is TGTGCCAGTAGTATCACTCCGGGACAGGCAGATACGCAGTATTTT.

The chain carries TRBV21-1 and TRBJ2-1; the listed D gene, TRBD1, was not tested against the DNA. TRBV21-1 is a listed pseudogene. The CDR3 runs to 14 residues. The CDR3 spells CASSAAGTINEQFF. DNA for the CDR3: TGTGCCAGCAGCGCCGCCGGGACAATAAATGAGCAGTTCTTC.

This rearrangement joins TRBV7-3 to TRBJ2-5, with D perhaps matching TRBD1 or TRBD2 (5 bases each). The CDR3 consists of 15 residues. Germline V CDR1 and CDR2: SGHTA, FQGTGA. V was shortened by 3 bases and J by 3 bases, with 14 bases between the two germline ends. CDR3 region: CASSFRGRGEETQYF. The DNA for the CDR3 is TGTGCCAGCAGCTTTAGGGGACGAGGGGAAGAGACCCAGTACTTC.